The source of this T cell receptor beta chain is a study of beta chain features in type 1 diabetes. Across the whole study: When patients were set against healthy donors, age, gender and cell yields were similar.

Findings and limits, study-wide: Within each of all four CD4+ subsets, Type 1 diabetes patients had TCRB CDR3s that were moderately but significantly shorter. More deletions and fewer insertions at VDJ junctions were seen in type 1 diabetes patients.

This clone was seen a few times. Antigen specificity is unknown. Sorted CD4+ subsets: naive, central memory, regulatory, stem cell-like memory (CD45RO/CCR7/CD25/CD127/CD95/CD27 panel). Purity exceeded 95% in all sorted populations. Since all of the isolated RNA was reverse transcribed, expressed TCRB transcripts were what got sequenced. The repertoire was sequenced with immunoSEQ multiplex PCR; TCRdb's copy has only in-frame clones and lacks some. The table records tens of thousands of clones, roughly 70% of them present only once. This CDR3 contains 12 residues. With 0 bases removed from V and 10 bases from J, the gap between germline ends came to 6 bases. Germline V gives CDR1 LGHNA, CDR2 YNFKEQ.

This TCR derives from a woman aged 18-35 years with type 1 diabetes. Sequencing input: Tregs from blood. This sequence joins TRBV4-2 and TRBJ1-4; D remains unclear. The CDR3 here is CASSQDVRKLFF. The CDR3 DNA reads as TGTGCCAGCAGCCAAGATGTTAGAAAACTGTTTTTT.